This TCR beta chain was obtained from a study of CD8+ T cells in alopecia areata. Extraction of RNA preceded its reverse transcription into cDNA, which served as the sequencing template. TCRdb's table, derived via immunoSEQ multiplex PCR, lists solely in-frame clones and lacks some. The profile shows around 170,000 clones, 40% to 55% of them singletons. Treatment described: oral pan-JAK inhibitor, 5-10 mg twice daily. To note about this clone: The sample has other DNA sequences that encode this CDR3 too.

Germline assignment: CDR1 SGHVS and CDR2 FNYEAQ. V was pared by 6 bases and J by 8 bases, with 14 bases between. The CDR3 length is 13 residues. This material consisted of CD8+ T cells sorted from blood, taken at week 52, from a patient treated with tofacitinib. The chain has TRBV7-6 and TRBJ1-5; D is perhaps TRBD1 (5 bases). This TCR was recovered from a human donor with alopecia areata. The CDR3 loop reads CASSSRRGEPQHF. CDR3 bases: TGTGCCAGCAGTTCTCGAAGGGGCGAGCCCCAGCATTTT.